Presented here are 31 T cell receptor beta chains from one specimen sequenced in a study of identical twins. TCRdb itself ran the 5' RACE reads through MiXCR, one entry per CDR3 protein. The sample includes 400,000 to 550,000 distinct CDR3 sequences, roughly an eighth of them seen just once. These data are also associated with another study on yellow fever vaccine responses in identical twins.

Sequenced material: CD4+ T cells sorted from blood. These receptors all stem from a woman younger than 35 in good health.

In this sample, this clonotype turned up a few times. The DNA of the CDR3 is TGTGCCAGCAGTAGAGTCAGGGGCGAAGAGACCCAGTACTTC. It specifies CASSRVRGEETQYF. This sequence joins TRBV12-3 or TRBV12-4 and TRBJ2-5; tentative D call: TRBD1 (6 bases). The CDR3 has 14 amino acids. Trimming took off 5 bases at V and 3 bases at J, with 13 bases between the two ends.

This clonotype has more than one count but fewer than ten. V and J are TRBV30 and TRBJ2-1, with TRBD2 as a possible D gene (6 bases). The V gene's germline CDR1 is GTSNPN and CDR2 SVGIG (reference sequence). The CDR3 runs 12 residues. Trimming removed 3 bases at V and 7 bases at J, with 10 bases between. This CDR3 is CAWRPRGNEQFF. For the CDR3, the DNA is TGTGCCTGGAGACCTCGGGGGAATGAGCAGTTCTTC.

CDR3 sequence reads: CSARRRGATDTQYF. The DNA for the CDR3 is TGCAGTGCACGACGTAGGGGGGCCACAGATACGCAGTATTTT. V usage is TRBV20-1 and J usage is TRBJ2-3, with D tentatively TRBD1 or TRBD2 (6 bases each). Germline CDR1 reads DFQATT; CDR2 reads SNEGSKA (reference sequence). Trimming took 6 bases from V and 2 from J, leaving 15 bases between them. The CDR3 has 14 amino acids.

The rearrangement links TRBV6-5 to TRBJ1-4, with TRBD1 as a possible D gene (6 bases). The CDR3 sequence is 17 residues long. The germline CDR1 and CDR2 sequences are MNHEY and SVGAGI. Trimming removed 0 bases at V and 7 bases at J, with 18 bases between. For the CDR3, the DNA is TGTGCCAGCAGTTACTCCCACTTCCAGGGGCTAACTGAAAAACTGTTTTTT. Encoded protein: CASSYSHFQGLTEKLFF.

This chain joins TRBV7-3 and TRBJ2-7; 11 nucleotides agree with TRBD2. Trimming at V came to 1 base and at J to 8 bases, leaving 1 base not matched to a gene. The CDR3 loop spans 13 amino acids. Germline CDR1 is SGHTA and CDR2 is FQGTGA. The CDR3 DNA reads as TGTGCCAGCAGCTTAAGACTAGCGGGGAAGCAGTACTTC. Amino acids: CASSLRLAGKQYF.

This clonotype was seen only a few times. This chain uses TRBV2 with TRBJ2-5; 9 bases are shared with TRBD1. With V trimmed by 6 bases and J by 5 bases, 7 bases remained unmatched. This CDR3 has 14 amino acids. The germline V gene encodes CDR1 SNHLY and CDR2 FYNNEI. This chain's CDR3 is CASRGDREEETQYF. The DNA of the CDR3 is TGTGCCAGCAGAGGGGACAGGGAGGAGGAGACCCAGTACTTC.

This chain links TRBV12-3 or TRBV12-4 with TRBJ1-1; the D is unclear. The CDR3 has 13 amino acids. Trimming cost V 4 bases and J 5 bases, with 11 bases left between them. The CDR3 DNA follows: TGTGCCAGCAGTTATCAGAGCCATACTGAAGCTTTCTTT. Its translation: CASSYQSHTEAFF.

The CDR3 nucleotides read TGCGCCAGCAGTGAGCTGACTAGCGGCACAGATACGCAGTATTTT. This encodes CASSELTSGTDTQYF. The chain has TRBV10-1 and TRBJ2-3; 8 nucleotides match TRBD2. The CDR3 is made up of 15 amino acids. Per germline, CDR1 WNHNN and CDR2 SYGVQD (reference sequence). V trimming: 2 bases; J trimming: 1 base; junction bases outside the gene matches: 2.

The chain combines TRBV5-1 with TRBJ2-3; TRBD1 is a possible D gene (5 bases). The CDR3 contains 12 residues. Per the germline V gene, CDR1 is SGHRS and CDR2 is YFSETQ. Trimming took 4 bases from V and 4 from J, leaving 7 bases between them. The CDR3 region is CASSIQADTQYF. Here the CDR3 DNA reads TGCGCCAGCAGCATACAGGCAGATACGCAGTATTTT.

Only a few counts were recorded for this clonotype. The V and J genes are TRBV7-2 and TRBJ2-5; 12 nucleotides align to TRBD1. J lost 0 bases, V lost 4 bases, and 6 bases had no gene match. CDR3 length: 17 residues. Germline V gene data show CDR1 as SGHTA and CDR2 as FQGNSA. CDR3 DNA sequence: TGTGCCAGCAGCTCTGGGACAGGGGGCATAGACCAAGAGACCCAGTACTTC. Protein: CASSSGTGGIDQETQYF.

This clonotype appeared many times. This chain joins TRBV20-1 and TRBJ2-7; 7 bases map to TRBD1. Unmatched junction bases numbered 8, after V lost 3 bases and J lost 6 bases. The length of the CDR3 is 13 residues. Per germline, CDR1 DFQATT and CDR2 SNEGSKA (reference sequence). The chain's CDR3 is CSASPGGAFEQYF. The CDR3, as DNA: TGCAGTGCTAGTCCAGGGGGAGCTTTCGAGCAGTACTTC.

Ten or more counts support this clonotype. The CDR3 spells CASSQDPGPSNQPQHF. In DNA, the CDR3 is TGCGCCAGCAGCCAAGATCCAGGGCCTAGCAATCAGCCCCAGCATTTT. The chain recombines TRBV4-3 with TRBJ1-5; D may be TRBD1 (5 bases). The CDR3 loop spans 16 amino acids. Per the germline V gene, CDR1 is LGHNA and CDR2 is YSLEER. V gave up 0 bases and J gave up 0 bases, with 9 bases separating them.

The sample holds many counts of this clonotype. V gene TRBV28 combines with J gene TRBJ2-1; TRBD2 aligns across 12 bases. This CDR3 is built from 19 residues. Trimming removed 1 base from V and 4 bases from J; junction bases left unmatched: 11. The germline gives CDR1 MDHEN, CDR2 SYDVKM. The CDR3, as DNA: TGTGCCAGCAGTTTATTGGTCGGAGGACTAGCGGGACTATACAATGAGCAGTTCTTC. Translating it yields CASSLLVGGLAGLYNEQFF.

This clonotype was seen only a few times. The rearrangement joins TRBV7-8 to TRBJ2-2; D gene unclear. The CDR3 sequence is 14 residues long. Trimming removed 5 bases at V and 0 bases at J, with 7 bases between. From germline, CDR1 is SGHVS and CDR2 FQNEAQ. The CDR3 protein is CASSARANTGELFF. In nucleotides, the CDR3 is TGTGCCAGCAGCGCAAGAGCGAACACCGGGGAGCTGTTTTTT.

This clonotype was seen more than once but under ten times. V is TRBV20-1 and J is TRBJ2-1; 8 nucleotides match TRBD2. The CDR3 length is 13 residues. Germline V gene sequence: CDR1 DFQATT, CDR2 SNEGSKA (reference sequence). V was clipped by 6 bases and J by 7 bases; unmatched bases: 8. CDR3 nucleotides: TGCAGTGCCTCGTCAGGGACTAGAAATGAGCAGTTCTTC. Amino acid sequence: CSASSGTRNEQFF.

In its sample, this clonotype was seen a few times. The CDR3 DNA follows: TGTGCCACCAGTGATCCCACCGGGACCGCCCAAGAGACCCAGTACTTC. Residues: CATSDPTGTAQETQYF. The rearrangement joins TRBV24-1 to TRBJ2-5; D tentatively fits TRBD1 or TRBD2 (5 bases each). Per the germline V gene, CDR1 is KGHDR and CDR2 is SFDVKD. V lost 3 bases to trimming and J lost 1 base, with 14 bases between them. This CDR3 has 16 residues.

The chain has TRBV14 and TRBJ2-1, with 11 positions matching TRBD2. J was trimmed by 7 bases and V by 1 base; bases with no gene match: 6. Germline assignment: CDR1 SGHDN and CDR2 FVKESK. The CDR3 length is 16 residues. The CDR3 spells CASSQVKTSGSNEQFF. The DNA of the CDR3 is TGTGCCAGCAGCCAAGTTAAAACTAGCGGGAGTAATGAGCAGTTCTTC.

This clonotype was detected only a few times. The chain carries TRBV7-9 and TRBJ1-3; D remains ambiguous. The CDR3 runs 12 residues. Germline assignment: CDR1 SEHNR and CDR2 FQNEAQ (reference sequence). The V and J ends lost 1 base and 4 bases respectively, with 2 bases between them. Here the CDR3 reads CASSLEGNTIYF. The CDR3 DNA follows: TGTGCCAGCAGCTTAGAGGGAAACACCATATATTTT. The whole variable domain, filled in from reference TRBV7-9 and TRBJ1-3, reads DTGVSQNPRHKITKRGQNVTFRCDPISEHNRLYWYRQTLGQGPEFLTYFQNEAQLEKSRLLSDRFSAERPKGSFSTLEIQRTEQGDSAMYLCASSLEGNTIYFGEGSWLTVV.

The chain couples TRBV6-5 to TRBJ2-3; D is unclear. Germline lookup yields CDR1 MNHEY and CDR2 SVGAGI. This CDR3 contains 13 residues. V was pared by 3 bases and J by 4 bases, with 8 bases between. CDR3 sequence (DNA): TGTGCCAGCAGTTATACCCCGGCAGATACGCAGTATTTT. Its translation is CASSYTPADTQYF.

Only a few counts were recorded for this clonotype. J is TRBJ2-2 and V is TRBV5-4, with no clear D. CDR1 and CDR2 (germline): SGHNT, YYREEE (reference sequence). Trimming pared 0 bases from V and 6 bases from J, leaving 9 bases between. The CDR3 is 14 residues long. This CDR3 reads CASSLVSEPGELFF. CDR3 sequence (DNA): TGTGCCAGCAGCTTGGTGTCAGAGCCCGGGGAGCTGTTTTTT.

This clonotype was observed many times. The rearrangement links TRBV7-2 to TRBJ2-1; 7 bases are a match to TRBD1. Trimming cost V 1 base and J 14 bases; bases outside gene matches: 8. CDR3 length: 13 residues. CDR1 SGHTA and CDR2 FQGNSA come from the germline V gene. CDR3 coding DNA: TGTGCCAGCAGCTTAGTAAGTTTAGGGGGCGAGTTCTTC. Its protein product is CASSLVSLGGEFF.

CDR3 sequence (DNA): TGCGCCAGCAGCCCCCCCCGGATTCCCCAAAGCGTCCCTCAGCCCCAGCATTTT. Amino acid sequence: CASSPPRIPQSVPQPQHF. J is TRBJ1-5 and V is TRBV5-1; no clear D gene. In germline, CDR1 is SGHRS, CDR2 YFSETQ. V lost 4 bases, J lost 6 bases, and 26 bases lay in between. The CDR3 consists of 18 residues.

CDR3 bases: TGTGCCAGCAGCCCCACGGACCGGGGGGCTTACTACAATGAGCAGTTCTTC. This encodes CASSPTDRGAYYNEQFF. The chain employs TRBV3-1 and TRBJ2-1; D possibly corresponds to TRBD2 (7 bases). With 4 bases removed from V and 3 bases from J, the gap between germline ends came to 19 bases. The CDR3 consists of 17 residues. Germline V gene data show CDR1 as LGHDT and CDR2 as YNNKEL (reference sequence).

This clonotype was counted ten times or more. The J gene is TRBJ2-3, the V gene TRBV12-3 or TRBV12-4, with no clear D. The CDR3 is made up of 12 amino acids. V was cut by 6 bases and J by 4 bases, with 8 bases left in between. This CDR3 reads CASRLFADTQYF. In DNA, the CDR3 is TGTGCCAGCAGGTTATTTGCAGATACGCAGTATTTT.

This clonotype was counted only a few times. The V gene is TRBV7-2, the J gene TRBJ2-1; 7 bases align to TRBD1. Germline V gives CDR1 SGHTA, CDR2 FQGNSA. V dropped 1 base and J dropped 4; count of bases not matched to a gene: 7. CDR3 length: 16 amino acids. The CDR3 region is CASSLEGQVGYNEQFF. DNA of the CDR3: TGTGCCAGCAGCTTAGAAGGACAGGTGGGATACAATGAGCAGTTCTTC.

The genes are TRBV11-2 and TRBJ2-4; TRBD2 matches 11 bases. Germline CDR1 and CDR2: SGHAT and FQNNGV. V trimming: 6 bases; J trimming: 11 bases; junction bases outside the gene matches: 6. The CDR3 is made up of 13 amino acids. The CDR3 DNA is TGTGCCAGCAGAGGGGGGACTAGCGGTTTTCAGTACTTC. This codes for CASRGGTSGFQYF.

This clonotype was counted a few times. The CDR3, as DNA: TGTGCCAGCAGCTATCAGGGGGCCCCAGCCAAAAACATTCAGTACTTC. It codes for CASSYQGAPAKNIQYF. This rearrangement joins TRBV7-9 to TRBJ2-4; 8 nucleotides match TRBD1. V dropped 4 bases and J dropped 0; count of bases not matched to a gene: 5. CDR3 size: 16 residues. The germline V gene has CDR1 SEHNR and CDR2 FQNEAQ (reference sequence).

This clonotype showed up just a few times. This chain connects TRBV3-1 to TRBJ2-7, with TRBD2 matching 8 bases. The V and J ends lost 3 bases and 1 base, in that order; junction bases with no gene match: 8. Germline V CDR1 and CDR2: LGHDT, YNNKEL (reference sequence). The length of the CDR3 is 16 residues. CDR3: CASSQNPLAGSYEQYF. CDR3 bases: TGTGCCAGCAGCCAGAACCCTCTAGCGGGTTCCTACGAGCAGTACTTC.

This chain connects TRBV6-5 to TRBJ2-3; D gene uncertain. V lost 2 bases, J lost 3 bases, and 9 bases lay in between. Germline CDR1 and CDR2: MNHEY and SVGAGI. The CDR3 loop spans 14 amino acids. In DNA, the CDR3 is TGTGCCAGCAGTTACGGTCCTCTAACAGATACGCAGTATTTT. Encoded protein: CASSYGPLTDTQYF.

CDR3 in amino acids: CASGASYNEQFF. The CDR3 region has the DNA TGTGCCAGCGGGGCCTCCTACAATGAGCAGTTCTTC. The V and J genes are TRBV2 and TRBJ2-1, with TRBD1 as a possible D gene (5 bases). Looked up from germline, CDR1 is SNHLY and CDR2 is FYNNEI. The V end was cut by 8 bases, the J end by 0 bases, with 5 bases between. The CDR3 length is 12 residues.

This clonotype came up a few times. The rearrangement uses TRBV12-3 or TRBV12-4 and TRBJ2-3; perhaps TRBD1 as D (6 bases). The CDR3 consists of 13 residues. Trimming removed 3 bases from V and 4 bases from J, with 8 bases in between. The CDR3 coding sequence is TGTGCCAGCAGTTTGGGGGCGCCAGATACGCAGTATTTT. Protein product: CASSLGAPDTQYF.